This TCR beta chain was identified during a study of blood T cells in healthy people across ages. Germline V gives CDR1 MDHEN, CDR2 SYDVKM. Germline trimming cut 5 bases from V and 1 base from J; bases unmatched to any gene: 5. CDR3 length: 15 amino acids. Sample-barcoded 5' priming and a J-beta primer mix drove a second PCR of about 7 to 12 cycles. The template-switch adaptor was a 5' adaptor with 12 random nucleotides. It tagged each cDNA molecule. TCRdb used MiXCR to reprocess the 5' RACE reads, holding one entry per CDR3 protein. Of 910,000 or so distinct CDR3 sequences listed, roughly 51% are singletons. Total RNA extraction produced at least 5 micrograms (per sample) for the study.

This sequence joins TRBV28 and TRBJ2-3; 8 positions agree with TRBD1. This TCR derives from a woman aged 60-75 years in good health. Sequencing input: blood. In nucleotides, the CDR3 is TGTGCCAGCAGTCCCAGGGGGCAGGGCACAGATACGCAGTATTTT. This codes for CASSPRGQGTDTQYF.